The subject of this entry is one T cell receptor (beta chain). The assay was immunoSEQ multiplex PCR, and TCRdb's table has in-frame clones only and misses some. There are 85,000 to 120,000 clones in the sample; 71% occur only once, and about 0.85% lies in the top ten. This entry is derived from a study of blood T cell repertoires in COVID-19. As for the study in general: Samples representing acute and convalescent COVID-19 were sourced from the United States, Italy and Spain. T cells, B-cell-depleted T cells, or PBMCs supplied cDNA or gDNA.

Trimming took 6 bases from V and 9 from J; bases not matched to a gene: 14. Germline CDR1 and CDR2: LNHDA and SQIVND (reference sequence). There are 15 residues in the CDR3. This clonotype was sampled from a human donor with acute or convalescent COVID-19. The donor label of this sample is uncertain. The rearrangement links TRBV19 to TRBJ1-5, with TRBD1 matching over 7 bases. The specimen sequenced was peripheral blood. The CDR3 DNA follows: TGTGCCAGTAGAGACAGGGTGGGGACCGGGCCGCCCCAGCATTTT. This encodes CASRDRVGTGPPQHF.